The clone carrying this T cell receptor beta chain has more than one count but fewer than ten. The antigen is undetermined. 5'RACE with constant-segment primers built TCRalpha and TCRbeta cDNA libraries with UMIs. TCRdb reprocessed the 5' RACE reads with MiXCR, giving one entry per CDR3 protein. The sample lists roughly 150,000 distinct CDR3 sequences, over 10% occurring once. The data were taken from a study of T-cell memory formation after mild COVID-19. Turning to the study itself: Largely donor-specific TCR clusters were found.

Study observations and caveats: Clones that contracted from day 15 to 85 were balanced CD4/CD8, while later expanders leaned CD4+. Chiefly within CM and EM were the contracting CD4+ clones; CD8+ ones were within EMRA.

CDR1 MRHNA and CDR2 SNTAGT come from the germline V gene. This CDR3 region has 14 residues. The V end was cut by 3 bases, the J end by 0 bases, with 6 bases between. The receptor was derived from a man between 18 and 29 years old who had mild COVID-19 (a few samples of this study predate the infection). Cell type and time point are not known. This chain connects TRBV6-4 to TRBJ2-1; maybe TRBD1 (5 bases). The sequenced sample was PBMCs or a T cell subset sorted from them (not recorded which). CDR3 DNA: TGTGCCAGCAGTGAACAGGACTCCTACAATGAGCAGTTCTTC. It codes for CASSEQDSYNEQFF.